The clone carrying this TCR beta chain was found a few times. The data were taken from a study of T-cell reconstitution after alpha-beta-depleted transplantation in children. Trimming removed 6 bases at V and 1 base at J, with 15 bases between. There are 15 residues in the CDR3. CDR1 is MNHNS and CDR2 is SASEGT in the germline V gene. A library of TCRbeta sequences, prepared with unique molecular identifiers, was generated. TCRdb passed the PCR reads through MiXCR, listing each CDR3 protein once. The sample records over 400,000 distinct CDR3 sequences, roughly an eighth being singletons. This sequence originates from a human donor who donated a stem cell graft to a child with combined immunodeficiency. The genes are TRBV6-1 and TRBJ2-5; possibly TRBD1 for D (6 bases). The sample was PBMCs from the stem cell graft donor, taken from the stem cell graft. The CDR3 here is CASRPPGAGQETQYF. CDR3 bases: TGTGCCAGCAGACCACCAGGGGCGGGCCAAGAGACCCAGTACTTC.